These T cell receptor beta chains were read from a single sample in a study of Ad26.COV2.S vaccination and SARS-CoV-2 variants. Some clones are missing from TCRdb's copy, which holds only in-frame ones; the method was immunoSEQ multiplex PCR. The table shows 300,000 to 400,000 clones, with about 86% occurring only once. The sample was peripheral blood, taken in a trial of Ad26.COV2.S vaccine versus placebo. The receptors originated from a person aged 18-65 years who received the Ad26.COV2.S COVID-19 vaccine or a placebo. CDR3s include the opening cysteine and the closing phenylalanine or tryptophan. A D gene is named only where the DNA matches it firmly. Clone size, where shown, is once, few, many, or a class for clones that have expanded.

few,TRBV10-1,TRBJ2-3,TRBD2,TGCGCCACCTCGAGAGGGCTAGCGGGGACGTGGGGCACAGATACGCAGTATTTT,CATSRGLAGTWGTDTQYF
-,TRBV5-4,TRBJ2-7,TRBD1,TGTGCCAGCAGCTTCCAGGGGGCGCGGGAGCAGTACTTC,CASSFQGAREQYF
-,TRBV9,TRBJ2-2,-,TGTGCCAGCAGCGTGCAACAGGGATTCGGGGCCGGGGAGCTGTTTTTT,CASSVQQGFGAGELFF
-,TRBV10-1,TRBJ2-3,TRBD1,TGCGCCAGCAGTGATTCTCCAGACAGGGCCCTAAGGACAGATACGCAGTATTTT,CASSDSPDRALRTDTQYF
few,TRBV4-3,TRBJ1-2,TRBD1,TGCGCCAGCAGCCGCCTAGGGACAGGCGCTTTCTATGGCTACACCTTC,CASSRLGTGAFYGYTF
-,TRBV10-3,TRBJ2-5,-,TGTGCCATCAGTGATCTGGGAGAGCCTGGGGAGACCCAGTACTTC,CAISDLGEPGETQYF
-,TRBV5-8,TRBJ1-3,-,TGTGCCAGCAGCTTGGCCGTATTACTCTCTGGAAACACCATATATTTT,CASSLAVLLSGNTIYF
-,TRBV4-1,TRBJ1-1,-,TGCGCCAGCAGCCAACGCCCGGACGGGAACACTGAAGCTTTCTTT,CASSQRPDGNTEAFF
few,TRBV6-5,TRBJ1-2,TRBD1,TGTGCCAGCAGTTACGGGCAGGGGGGGACGGATGGCTACACCTTC,CASSYGQGGTDGYTF
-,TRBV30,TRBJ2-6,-,TGTGCCTGGAACGGCCGGAGAGGGACTGGGGCCAACGTCCTGACTTTC,CAWNGRRGTGANVLTF
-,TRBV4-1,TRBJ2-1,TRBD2,TGCGCCAGCAGCCAAGGACTAGCCGGAGCACTTACAAATGAGCAGTTCTTC,CASSQGLAGALTNEQFF
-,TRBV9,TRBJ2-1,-,TGTGCCAGCAGCGTAGAAGGCGGGAATGGCGATGAGCAGTTCTTC,CASSVEGGNGDEQFF
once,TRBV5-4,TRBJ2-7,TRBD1,TGTGCCAGCAGTTTACCGACAGGGTTTAACGAGCAGTACTTC,CASSLPTGFNEQYF
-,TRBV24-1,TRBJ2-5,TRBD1,TGTGCCACCAGTGCCTCCGGGACAGGGGGCAGAGAGACCCAGTACTTC,CATSASGTGGRETQYF
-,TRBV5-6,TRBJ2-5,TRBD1,TGTGCCAGCAGCTCCTACCGGGACAGGTTTTTGTACCAAGAGACCCAGTACTTC,CASSSYRDRFLYQETQYF